These T cell receptor beta chains were read from a single sample in a study of cytomegalovirus exposure and HLA in healthy donors. Sequenced by immunoSEQ multiplex PCR; TCRdb stores in-frame clones only, minus some. This table has 150,000 to 200,000 clones, roughly four fifths appearing once. Material: PBMCs. The receptors were gathered from a man aged 35-49 years in good health and CMV-seronegative. Each CDR3 is given without its conserved first and last residue. The order of the fields is CDR3 protein, J gene, V gene.

ASTGNLGGEGPYGYT	TRBJ1-2	TRBV19
ASSSQGSGHTIY	TRBJ1-3	TRBV28
ASSLDGYGYT	TRBJ1-2	TRBV5-1
AINGQGEDEQY	TRBJ2-7	TRBV10-3
ASSVAGTGNLYEQY	TRBJ2-7	TRBV5-1
ASSHWDSTGETQY	TRBJ2-5	TRBV5-1
ASSKGGLAGYNEQF	TRBJ2-1	TRBV21-1
ASSYKGDKSTDTQY	TRBJ2-3	TRBV9
ASRLDSGGANVLT	TRBJ2-6	TRBV5-4
ASSQTGDPNYGYT	TRBJ1-2	TRBV14
ASSLLQGGGEKLF	TRBJ1-4	TRBV5-1
ARSSHILRVNYRGPTYNEQF	TRBJ2-1	TRBV5-3
ASRALVGNRGYGYT	TRBJ1-2	TRBV2
ASSSSTDTQY	TRBJ2-3	TRBV7-2
ASSYSYRARAGELF	TRBJ2-2	TRBV28
ASSRNRDRAFPGELF	TRBJ2-2	TRBV27
ASSGSTGKNTVEETQY	TRBJ2-5	TRBV25-1
ASSPRTGRFNEKLF	TRBJ1-4	TRBV9
ASSTLRTGLNQPQH	TRBJ1-5	TRBV7-2
AWSSTNNEKLF	TRBJ1-4	TRBV30
ASSWGQAYSGANGLT	TRBJ2-6	TRBV11-1
ASSQTTGDYTGELF	TRBJ2-2	TRBV4-2
ASSYGGAYRYEQY	TRBJ2-7	TRBV6-5
ASSRKQGASSTGELF	TRBJ2-2	TRBV7-9
ASSLQVSGNTDTQY	TRBJ2-3	TRBV5-1
ASSPPGLAFGWGSYEQY	.	TRBV4-1
ASSAWTSGSSGANGLT	TRBJ2-6	TRBV11-2
ASSWDSAQPQH	TRBJ1-5	TRBV27
ASSSTSGSRTDTQY	TRBJ2-3	TRBV7-9
ASSLSNQPGLYNEQF	TRBJ2-1	TRBV27
ASSPTITASGRYGTGELF	TRBJ2-2	TRBV18